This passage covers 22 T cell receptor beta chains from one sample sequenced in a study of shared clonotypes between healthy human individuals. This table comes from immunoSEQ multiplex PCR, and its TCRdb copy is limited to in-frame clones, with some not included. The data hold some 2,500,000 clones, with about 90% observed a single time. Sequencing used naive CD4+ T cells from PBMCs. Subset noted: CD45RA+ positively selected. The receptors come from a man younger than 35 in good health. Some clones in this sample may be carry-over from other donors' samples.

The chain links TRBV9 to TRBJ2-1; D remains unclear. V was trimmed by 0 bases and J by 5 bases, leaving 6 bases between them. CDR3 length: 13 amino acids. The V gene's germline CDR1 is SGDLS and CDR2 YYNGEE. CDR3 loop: CASSVEMDNEQFF. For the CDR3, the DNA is TGTGCCAGCAGCGTAGAAATGGACAATGAGCAGTTCTTC.

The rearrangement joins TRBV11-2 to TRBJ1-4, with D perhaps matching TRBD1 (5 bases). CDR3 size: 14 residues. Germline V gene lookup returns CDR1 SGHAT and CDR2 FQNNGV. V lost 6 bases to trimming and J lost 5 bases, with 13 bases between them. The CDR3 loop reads CASRPGWGNEKLFF. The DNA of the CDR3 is TGTGCCAGCAGACCAGGGTGGGGGAATGAAAAACTGTTTTTT.

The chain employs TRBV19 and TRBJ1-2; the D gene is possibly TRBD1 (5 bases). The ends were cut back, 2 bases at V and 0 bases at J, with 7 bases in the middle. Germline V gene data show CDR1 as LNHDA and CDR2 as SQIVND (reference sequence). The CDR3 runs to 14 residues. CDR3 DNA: TGTGCCAGTAGTATAATGGGGGCTAACTATGGCTACACCTTC. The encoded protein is CASSIMGANYGYTF.

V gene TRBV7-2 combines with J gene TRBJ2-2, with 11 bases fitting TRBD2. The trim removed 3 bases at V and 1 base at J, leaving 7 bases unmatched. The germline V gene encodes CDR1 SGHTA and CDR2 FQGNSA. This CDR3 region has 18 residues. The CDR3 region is CASSFPPLAGGNTGELFF. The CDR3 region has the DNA TGTGCCAGCAGCTTTCCGCCGCTAGCGGGAGGGAACACCGGGGAGCTGTTTTTT.

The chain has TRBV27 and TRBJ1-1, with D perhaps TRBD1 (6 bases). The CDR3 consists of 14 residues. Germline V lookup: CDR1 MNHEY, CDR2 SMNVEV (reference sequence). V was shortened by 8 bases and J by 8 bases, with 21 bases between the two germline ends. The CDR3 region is CASALSRGAKEAFF. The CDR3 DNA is TGTGCCAGCGCACTTTCCAGGGGTGCTAAGGAAGCTTTCTTT.

The CDR3 nucleotides read TGTGCCAGCTCATCTGGACAGATACTCACGGGAAACACCATATATTTT. Protein sequence: CASSSGQILTGNTIYF. V usage is TRBV18 and J usage is TRBJ1-3; a possible D gene is TRBD1 (6 bases). V gave up 5 bases and J gave up 4 bases, with 18 bases separating them. This CDR3 has 16 residues. Per the germline V gene, CDR1 is KGHSH and CDR2 is LQKENI.

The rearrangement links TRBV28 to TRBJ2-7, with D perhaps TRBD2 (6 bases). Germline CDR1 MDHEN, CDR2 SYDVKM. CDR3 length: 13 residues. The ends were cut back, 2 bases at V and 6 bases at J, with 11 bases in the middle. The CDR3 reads CASSLPQGGEQYF. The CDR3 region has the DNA TGTGCCAGCAGTTTACCCCAGGGAGGCGAGCAGTACTTC.

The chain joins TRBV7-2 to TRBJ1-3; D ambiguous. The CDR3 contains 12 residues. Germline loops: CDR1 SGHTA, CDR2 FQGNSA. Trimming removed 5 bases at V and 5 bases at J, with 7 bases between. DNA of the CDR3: TGTGCCAGCAGCCCGACCCGAAACACCATATATTTT. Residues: CASSPTRNTIYF. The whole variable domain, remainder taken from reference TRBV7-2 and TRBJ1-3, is GAGVSQSPSNKVTEKGKDVELRCDPISGHTALYWYRQSLGQGLEFLIYFQGNSAPDKSGLPSDRFSAERTGGSVSTLTIQRTQQEDSAVYLCASSPTRNTIYFGEGSWLTVV.

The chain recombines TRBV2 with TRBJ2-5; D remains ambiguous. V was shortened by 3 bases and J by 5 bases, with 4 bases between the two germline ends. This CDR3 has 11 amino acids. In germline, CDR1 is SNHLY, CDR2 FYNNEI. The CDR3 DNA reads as TGTGCCAGCAGTGATGTGGAGACCCAGTACTTC. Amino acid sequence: CASSDVETQYF.

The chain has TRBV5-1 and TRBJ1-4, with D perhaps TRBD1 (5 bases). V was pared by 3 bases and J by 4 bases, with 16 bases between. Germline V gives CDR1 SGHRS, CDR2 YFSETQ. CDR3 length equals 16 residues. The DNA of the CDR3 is TGCGCCAGCAGCTCGTCAGTGGGGGGAGGTAATGAAAAACTGTTTTTT. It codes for CASSSSVGGGNEKLFF.

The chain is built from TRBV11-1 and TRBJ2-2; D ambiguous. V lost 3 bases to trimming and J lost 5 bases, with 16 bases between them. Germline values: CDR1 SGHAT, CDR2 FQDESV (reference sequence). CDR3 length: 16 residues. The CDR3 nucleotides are TGTGCCAGCAGCTTTTCCCGATTCAGTAGAACCGGGGAGCTGTTTTTT. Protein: CASSFSRFSRTGELFF. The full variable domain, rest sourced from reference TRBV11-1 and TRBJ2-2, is EAEVAQSPRYKITEKSQAVAFWCDPISGHATLYWYRQILGQGPELLVQFQDESVVDDSQLPKDRFSAERLKGVDSTLKIQPAELGDSAMYLCASSFSRFSRTGELFFGEGSRLTVL.

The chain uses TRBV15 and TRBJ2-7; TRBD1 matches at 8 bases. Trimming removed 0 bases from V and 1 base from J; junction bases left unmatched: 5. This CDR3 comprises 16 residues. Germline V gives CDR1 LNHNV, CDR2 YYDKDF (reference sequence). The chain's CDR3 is CATSRDQGAGSYEQYF. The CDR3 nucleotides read TGTGCCACCAGCAGAGATCAGGGGGCAGGTTCCTACGAGCAGTACTTC. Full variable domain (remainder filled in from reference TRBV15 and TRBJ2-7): DAMVIQNPRYQVTQFGKPVTLSCSQTLNHNVMYWYQQKSSQAPKLLFHYYDKDFNNEADTPDNFQSRRPNTSFCFLDIRSPGLGDTAMYLCATSRDQGAGSYEQYFGPGTRLTVT.

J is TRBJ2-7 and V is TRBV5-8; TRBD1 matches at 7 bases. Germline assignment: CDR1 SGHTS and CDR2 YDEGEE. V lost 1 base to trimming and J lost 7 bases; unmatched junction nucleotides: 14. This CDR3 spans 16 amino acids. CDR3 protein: CASSLNTGTASREQYF. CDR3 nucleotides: TGTGCCAGCAGCTTGAACACCGGGACAGCGTCTCGGGAGCAGTACTTC.

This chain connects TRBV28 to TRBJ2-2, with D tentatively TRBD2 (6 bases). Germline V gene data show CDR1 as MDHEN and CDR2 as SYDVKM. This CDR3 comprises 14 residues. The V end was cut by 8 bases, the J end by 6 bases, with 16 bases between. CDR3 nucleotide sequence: TGTGCCAGCGGAAGCGGAGGAGGGGCCGGGGAGCTGTTTTTT. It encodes CASGSGGGAGELFF.

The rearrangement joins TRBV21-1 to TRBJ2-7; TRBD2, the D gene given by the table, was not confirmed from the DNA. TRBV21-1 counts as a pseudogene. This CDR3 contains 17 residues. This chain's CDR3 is CASSKRLAGYRIYEQYF. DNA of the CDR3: TGTGCCAGCAGCAAAAGACTAGCGGGATATCGAATCTACGAGCAGTACTTC.

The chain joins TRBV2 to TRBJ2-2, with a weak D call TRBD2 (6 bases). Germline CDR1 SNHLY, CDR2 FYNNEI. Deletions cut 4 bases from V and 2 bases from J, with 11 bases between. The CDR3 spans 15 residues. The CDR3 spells CASSARSGNTGELFF. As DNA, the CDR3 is TGTGCCAGCAGTGCCCGTAGCGGAAACACCGGGGAGCTGTTTTTT. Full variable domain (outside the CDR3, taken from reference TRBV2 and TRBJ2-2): EPEVTQTPSHQVTQMGQEVILRCVPISNHLYFYWYRQILGQKVEFLVSFYNNEISEKSEIFDDQFSVERPDGSNFTLKIRSTKLEDSAMYFCASSARSGNTGELFFGEGSRLTVL.

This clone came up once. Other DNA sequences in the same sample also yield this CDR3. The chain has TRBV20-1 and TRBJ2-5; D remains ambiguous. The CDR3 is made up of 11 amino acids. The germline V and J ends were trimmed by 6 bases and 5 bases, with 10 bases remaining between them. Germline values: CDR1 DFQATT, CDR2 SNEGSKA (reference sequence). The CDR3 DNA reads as TGCAGTGCCCGAGTCGGGGAGACCCAGTACTTC. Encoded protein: CSARVGETQYF.

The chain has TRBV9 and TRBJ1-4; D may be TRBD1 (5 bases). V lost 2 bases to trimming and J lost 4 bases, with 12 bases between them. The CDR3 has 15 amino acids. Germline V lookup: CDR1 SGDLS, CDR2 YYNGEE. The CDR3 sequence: CASSVTGGNNEKLFF. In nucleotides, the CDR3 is TGTGCCAGCAGCGTTACCGGGGGAAATAATGAAAAACTGTTTTTT.

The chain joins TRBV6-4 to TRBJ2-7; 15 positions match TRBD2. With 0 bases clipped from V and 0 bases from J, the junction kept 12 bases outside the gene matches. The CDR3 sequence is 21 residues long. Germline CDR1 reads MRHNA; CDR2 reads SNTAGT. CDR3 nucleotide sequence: TGTGCCAGCAGTGACTCGAGAGGGGGACTAGCGGGAGGCCGGGACTCCTACGAGCAGTACTTC. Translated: CASSDSRGGLAGGRDSYEQYF.

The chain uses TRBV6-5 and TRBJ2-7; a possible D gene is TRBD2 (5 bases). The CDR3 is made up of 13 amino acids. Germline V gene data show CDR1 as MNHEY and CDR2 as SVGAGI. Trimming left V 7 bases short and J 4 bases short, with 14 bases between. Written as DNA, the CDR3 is TGTGCCAGCACGGACCCCTCGGGGTACGAGCAGTACTTC. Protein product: CASTDPSGYEQYF.

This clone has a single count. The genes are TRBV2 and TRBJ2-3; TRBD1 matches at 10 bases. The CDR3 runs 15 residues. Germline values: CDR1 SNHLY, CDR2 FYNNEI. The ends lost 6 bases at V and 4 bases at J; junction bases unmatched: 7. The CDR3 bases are TGTGCCAGCAGAAGGGACAGGGGAGTCGCAGATACGCAGTATTTT. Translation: CASRRDRGVADTQYF. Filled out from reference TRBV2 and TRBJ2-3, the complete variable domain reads EPEVTQTPSHQVTQMGQEVILRCVPISNHLYFYWYRQILGQKVEFLVSFYNNEISEKSEIFDDQFSVERPDGSNFTLKIRSTKLEDSAMYFCASRRDRGVADTQYFGPGTRLTVL.

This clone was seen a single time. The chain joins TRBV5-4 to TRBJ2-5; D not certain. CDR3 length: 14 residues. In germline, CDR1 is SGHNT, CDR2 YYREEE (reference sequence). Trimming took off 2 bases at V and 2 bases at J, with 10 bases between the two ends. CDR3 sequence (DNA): TGTGCCAGCAGCTTCCGAACAGAACAAGAGACCCAGTACTTC. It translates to CASSFRTEQETQYF.